These 4 T cell receptor beta chains were sequenced from one sample in a study of OX40 agonist ivuxolimab in advanced cancers. Some clones are missing from TCRdb's copy, which holds only in-frame ones; the method was immunoSEQ multiplex PCR. Among fewer than 65,000 clones, about four fifths were seen once, and the ten largest hold 27%. Sequencing was performed on CD4+ or CD8+ T cells sorted from blood, taken in a trial of the OX40 agonist ivuxolimab. Every receptor here comes from an adult with an advanced solid tumor such as melanoma, head and neck, liver or kidney cancer.

This clone appeared a few times. The CDR3 sequence: CASRRDRYNEQFF. CDR3 coding DNA: TGTGCCAGCAGGAGGGACCGATACAATGAGCAGTTCTTC. V gene TRBV2 combines with J gene TRBJ2-1; the D gene could be TRBD1 or TRBD2 (5 bases each). With 6 bases removed from V and 4 bases from J, the gap between germline ends came to 10 bases. CDR3 length: 13 residues. CDR1 is SNHLY and CDR2 is FYNNEI in the germline V gene.

The chain employs TRBV2 and TRBJ1-5; 7 nucleotides line up with TRBD1. Germline CDR1 SNHLY, CDR2 FYNNEI. The CDR3 length is 14 residues. The V gene end was trimmed by 4 bases and the J gene end by 5 bases; junction bases not matched to a gene: 5. CDR3 protein: CASSGTGAHQPQHF. CDR3 coding DNA: TGTGCCAGCAGTGGCACAGGGGCCCATCAGCCCCAGCATTTT.

V is TRBV19 and J is TRBJ1-2; maybe TRBD1 (6 bases). The CDR3 consists of 16 residues. The V end lost 5 bases, the J end lost 4 bases, and 20 bases lay between the germline ends. The germline gives CDR1 LNHDA, CDR2 SQIVND (reference sequence). The CDR3 bases are TGTGCCAGTAGTCCCGTCCGGGGGGGCGATAGCTATGGCTACACCTTC. This encodes CASSPVRGGDSYGYTF.

This rearrangement joins TRBV5-1 to TRBJ2-1; 8 bases align to TRBD2. Germline V CDR1 and CDR2: SGHRS, YFSETQ. CDR3 size: 15 residues. The junction had 13 bases not matched to a gene; V was cut back by 5 bases and J by 9 bases. In DNA, the CDR3 is TGCGCCAGCAGTCCGGGACTAGGTGCGGAGGGTGAGCAGTTCTTC. Residues: CASSPGLGAEGEQFF.